This T cell receptor beta chain appears in the sequencing data of a study of shared clonotypes between healthy human individuals. Study-level information: CD4 naive cells filled three plates per donor, CD4 memory three, CD8 naive two and CD8 memory one.

The ends were cut back, 4 bases at V and 6 bases at J, with 10 bases in the middle. The CDR3 runs to 13 residues. Germline V CDR1 and CDR2: LGHNA, YSLEER. Generated by immunoSEQ multiplex PCR, the TCRdb table keeps only in-frame clones and is missing some. This table has some 2 million clones, roughly 94% appearing once. Naivety among CD8 cells was defined by CD45RO negativity and positive CCR7 selection, thereby excluding terminally differentiated effector memory CD45RA+ cells. What was sequenced was naive CD8+ T cells sorted from blood. The sequence came from a man between 18 and 35 years old in good health. The chain joins TRBV4-3 to TRBJ2-1; no firm D call. The CDR3 loop reads CASSRTPVNEQFF. The CDR3 DNA follows: TGCGCCAGCAGCCGAACCCCAGTCAATGAGCAGTTCTTC.